The 11 T cell receptor beta chains given below trace back to one sample, sequenced in a study of T cell changes during pregnancy in multiple sclerosis. Assay used: immunoSEQ multiplex PCR; TCRdb lists only in-frame clones, some missing. This sample has tens of thousands of clones; just under 95% occur once, and the top ten carry around 0.84%. Sequences were derived from peripheral blood, sampled in the third trimester of pregnancy. These receptors originate from a female donor with multiple sclerosis, enrolled in a pregnancy study.

V usage is TRBV7-2 and J usage is TRBJ2-7; TRBD1 agrees at 8 bases. V dropped 4 bases and J dropped 4; count of bases not matched to a gene: 6. CDR1 and CDR2 from the germline V gene are SGHTA and FQGNSA. The CDR3 sequence is 14 residues long. CDR3 loop: CASSSYTGGYEQYF. The CDR3 bases are TGTGCCAGCAGCTCATATACAGGGGGGTACGAGCAGTACTTC.

The chain carries TRBV5-6 and TRBJ1-1; D may be TRBD1 (6 bases). Per the germline V gene, CDR1 is SGHDT and CDR2 is YYEEEE. The CDR3 is 15 residues long. Deletions cut 5 bases from V and 0 bases from J, with 14 bases between. CDR3 residues: CASRARGTLNTEAFF. DNA for the CDR3: TGTGCCAGCAGGGCGAGGGGGACCTTGAACACTGAAGCTTTCTTT.

The chain combines TRBV5-5 with TRBJ2-7; 8 bases are a match to TRBD1. The V gene end was trimmed by 2 bases and the J gene end by 6 bases; junction bases not matched to a gene: 10. This CDR3 comprises 15 residues. Germline V gene lookup returns CDR1 SGHKS and CDR2 YYEKEE (reference sequence). This CDR3 reads CASSFEGTGGSEQYF. The CDR3 coding sequence is TGTGCCAGCAGCTTCGAGGGGACAGGTGGATCCGAGCAGTACTTC.

J is TRBJ2-3 and V is TRBV19; 10 bases align to TRBD2. The germline CDR1 and CDR2 sequences are LNHDA and SQIVND (reference sequence). The CDR3 loop spans 16 amino acids. The J segment lost 2 bases and the V segment lost 4 bases, leaving 6 bases of the junction unmatched. The CDR3 coding sequence is TGTGCCAGTAGTAATAGCGGGAGGTCCCCCACAGATACGCAGTATTTT. Residues: CASSNSGRSPTDTQYF.

This clone was seen once. The genes are TRBV5-1 and TRBJ1-1; D is undetermined. V lost 4 bases and J lost 3, with 10 bases in between. Germline CDR1 is SGHRS and CDR2 is YFSETQ. The CDR3 loop spans 13 amino acids. CDR3 sequence reads: CASSKEGYTEAFF. Written as DNA, the CDR3 is TGCGCCAGCAGCAAGGAGGGCTACACTGAAGCTTTCTTT.

The chain has TRBV6-6 and TRBJ2-1; 8 nucleotides match TRBD2. The germline V gene has CDR1 MNHNY and CDR2 SVGAGI (reference sequence). This CDR3 is 16 amino acids long. J was trimmed by 1 base and V by 0 bases; bases with no gene match: 2. CDR3 in amino acids: CASSYSAGGSYNEQFF. Here the CDR3 DNA reads TGTGCCAGCAGTTACTCGGCGGGAGGTTCCTACAATGAGCAGTTCTTC.

V gene TRBV6-5 combines with J gene TRBJ2-1; D is perhaps TRBD1 (6 bases). With 0 bases removed from V and 6 bases from J, the gap between germline ends came to 12 bases. The V gene's germline CDR1 is MNHEY and CDR2 SVGAGI. The CDR3 length is 15 residues. Here the CDR3 reads CASSYSIQGSNEQFF. In DNA, the CDR3 is TGTGCCAGCAGTTACTCGATTCAGGGGAGCAATGAGCAGTTCTTC.

The chain combines TRBV19 with TRBJ1-1; perhaps TRBD1 as D (6 bases). V lost 5 bases and J 5 bases, leaving 15 bases between the germline ends. This CDR3 spans 14 amino acids. CDR1 and CDR2 (germline): LNHDA, SQIVND (reference sequence). The CDR3 region is CASSERGGLTEAFF. CDR3 nucleotides: TGTGCCAGTAGTGAGAGGGGGGGTCTTACTGAAGCTTTCTTT.

This chain joins TRBV10-3 and TRBJ2-6, with TRBD2 as a possible D gene (5 bases). The CDR3 sequence is 17 residues long. From germline, CDR1 is ENHRY and CDR2 SYGVKD. The ends were cut back, 8 bases at V and 0 bases at J, with 17 bases in the middle. CDR3 in DNA: TGTGCCATCGCCTCTGAGGGCCGGCGCTCTGGGGCCAACGTCCTGACTTTC. Amino acid sequence: CAIASEGRRSGANVLTF.

CDR3 protein: CASRTGGGSNEQFF. CDR3 coding DNA: TGTGCCAGCAGAACGGGAGGGGGTAGCAATGAGCAGTTCTTC. V usage is TRBV5-6 and J usage is TRBJ2-1, with TRBD2 matching 8 bases. Germline V gene data show CDR1 as SGHDT and CDR2 as YYEEEE. The V gene end was trimmed by 5 bases and the J gene end by 6 bases; junction bases not matched to a gene: 7. The CDR3 runs 14 residues.

J is TRBJ2-7 and V is TRBV7-8; tentative D call: TRBD1 (5 bases). The germline V gene has CDR1 SGHVS and CDR2 FQNEAQ. This CDR3 is built from 12 residues. The ends were cut back, 3 bases at V and 6 bases at J, with 9 bases in the middle. The CDR3 spells CASSFPQGEQYF. The CDR3 DNA sequence: TGTGCCAGCAGCTTCCCCCAGGGCGAGCAGTACTTC. Drawing the rest from reference TRBV7-8 and TRBJ2-7, the complete variable domain is GAGVSQSPRYKVAKRGQDVALRCDPISGHVSLFWYQQALGQGPEFLTYFQNEAQLDKSGLPSDRFFAERPEGSVSTLKIQRTQQEDSAVYLCASSFPQGEQYFGPGTRLTVT.